The text below deals with one T cell receptor beta chain. Libraries were prepared by immunoSEQ multiplex PCR; TCRdb keeps only in-frame clonotypes and omits some of them. The sample shows 55,000 to 85,000 clones, approximately 82% of them seen only once. After removal of 5 bases from V and 3 bases from J, the junction contained 6 bases not matched to a gene. The V gene's germline CDR1 is SQVTM and CDR2 ANQGSEA. This CDR3 comprises 15 residues. The sample belongs to a study of PD-1 blockade in mismatch repair-deficient tumors. The chain uses TRBV29-1 and TRBJ2-1; TRBD2 aligns across 11 bases. The receptor was derived from an adult with mismatch repair-deficient cancer. Sequenced here: peripheral blood, sampled 2 weeks after starting pembrolizumab. The CDR3 spells CSVNTGTSGYNEQFF. The CDR3 DNA reads TGCAGCGTTAATACCGGGACTAGCGGCTACAATGAGCAGTTCTTC.